The 8 T cell receptor beta chains listed next were all sequenced from one sample in a study of shared clonotypes between healthy human individuals. TCRdb keeps only in-frame clones here, not all; method: immunoSEQ multiplex PCR. The sample yields millions of clones, 85% to 95% seen once. The source material was naive CD4+ T cells sorted from blood. Regarding subset: CD45RA+ positively selected. The receptors shown here come from a man between 18 and 29 years old in good health.

The rearrangement links TRBV9 to TRBJ2-1; tentative D call: TRBD2 (6 bases). Germline-derived CDR1 and CDR2 are SGDLS and YYNGEE. The CDR3 spans 15 residues. V was clipped by 1 base and J by 8 bases, with 16 bases between them. CDR3 protein: CASSVREAGMYEQFF. The DNA of the CDR3 is TGTGCCAGCAGCGTAAGGGAGGCGGGGATGTATGAGCAGTTCTTC.

The gene calls are TRBV29-1 and TRBJ2-7, with 11 bases identical to TRBD2. CDR1 and CDR2 from the germline V gene are SQVTM and ANQGSEA. V dropped 6 bases and J dropped 5; count of bases not matched to a gene: 6. The CDR3 totals 13 residues. The CDR3 nucleotides read TGCAGCGTCACACTAGCGGGAGCTAACGAGCAGTACTTC. Its translation: CSVTLAGANEQYF.

The table lists this clone with a few counts. The genes are TRBV6-1 and TRBJ1-2; the match to TRBD1 covers 8 bases. Germline V CDR1 and CDR2: MNHNS, SASEGT. This CDR3 is built from 12 residues. V lost 4 bases, J lost 8 bases, and 3 bases stayed unmatched. CDR3 amino acids: CASSGTGSGYTF. DNA of the CDR3: TGTGCCAGCAGTGGGACAGGGTCGGGCTACACCTTC.

This chain links TRBV10-3 with TRBJ1-4, with D unresolved. Germline assignment: CDR1 ENHRY and CDR2 SYGVKD. The V gene lost 4 bases and the J gene lost 3 bases, with 9 bases spanning the gap. There are 14 residues in the CDR3. CDR3 in amino acids: CAISAGGSNEKLFF. The CDR3 DNA is TGTGCCATCAGTGCGGGAGGGTCTAATGAAAAACTGTTTTTT.

J is TRBJ2-7 and V is TRBV7-9; TRBD1 aligns across 10 bases. The CDR3 has 16 residues. Germline V lookup: CDR1 SEHNR, CDR2 FQNEAQ (reference sequence). Trimming removed 5 bases from V and 3 bases from J; junction bases left unmatched: 10. CDR3 nucleotides: TGTGCCAGCAGCCGAGGACCGGGACAGGGGAACTACGAGCAGTACTTC. Translated: CASSRGPGQGNYEQYF.

About this clone itself: Other DNA sequences of this sample code for an identical CDR3. V gene TRBV5-1 combines with J gene TRBJ2-7, with D perhaps TRBD1 (5 bases). The germline V gene has CDR1 SGHRS and CDR2 YFSETQ. Trimming left V 0 bases short and J 0 bases short, with 7 bases between. This CDR3 has 14 amino acids. CDR3 coding DNA: TGCGCCAGCAGCTTGGCCGACAGCTCCTACGAGCAGTACTTC. This gives the protein CASSLADSSYEQYF.

The chain carries TRBV10-3 and TRBJ2-7; 11 positions match TRBD1. V trimming: 3 bases; J trimming: 7 bases; junction bases outside the gene matches: 8. In germline, CDR1 is ENHRY, CDR2 SYGVKD. This CDR3 is built from 15 residues. CDR3 in amino acids: CAISELGQGGREQYF. CDR3 DNA: TGTGCCATCAGTGAATTGGGACAGGGGGGAAGGGAGCAGTACTTC.

As concerns this clone: Other nucleotide sequences in the sample specify the same CDR3. V and J are TRBV5-1 and TRBJ2-3; tentative D call: TRBD2 (6 bases). The V gene lost 0 bases and the J gene lost 0 bases, with 8 bases spanning the gap. The CDR3 contains 15 residues. CDR1 is SGHRS, CDR2 YFSETQ, per germline. The DNA of the CDR3 is TGCGCCAGCAGCTTGGCGGGAGTCAGCACAGATACGCAGTATTTT. Protein: CASSLAGVSTDTQYF. The whole variable domain, remainder taken from reference TRBV5-1 and TRBJ2-3, is KAGVTQTPRYLIKTRGQQVTLSCSPISGHRSVSWYQQTPGQGLQFLFEYFSETQRNKGNFPGRFSGRQFSNSRSEMNVSTLELGDSALYLCASSLAGVSTDTQYFGPGTRLTVL.